Listed below are T cell receptor beta chains from one sample, sequenced in a study of blood T cells in healthy people across ages. TCRdb processed the 5' RACE reads anew with MiXCR; each CDR3 protein has one entry. The sample includes about 1.4 million distinct CDR3 sequences, 45% to 70% of them seen just once. Sequencing used blood. The source is a man in his late teens or twenties in good health. Each CDR3 is given with its conserved first and last residue. A D gene is named only where the DNA matches it firmly. The size field is filled for only some rows; it gives once, few, many or a size class.

d_call: TRBD1
j_call: TRBJ1-4
v_call: TRBV7-9
clone_size: .
cdr3_aa: CASSSTGGGEKLFF
cdr3_nt: TGTGCCAGCAGCTCCACAGGGGGTGGGGAAAAACTGTTTTTT

d_call: .
j_call: TRBJ1-1
v_call: TRBV4-3
clone_size: .
cdr3_aa: CASSQGGESTEAFF
cdr3_nt: TGCGCCAGCAGCCAAGGGGGTGAAAGCACTGAAGCTTTCTTT

d_call: .
j_call: TRBJ2-1
v_call: TRBV10-3
clone_size: .
cdr3_aa: CAIRGDIGETQFF
cdr3_nt: TGTGCCATCAGAGGAGACATCGGAGAGACCCAGTTCTTC

d_call: TRBD1
j_call: TRBJ2-6
v_call: TRBV20-1
clone_size: .
cdr3_aa: CSATTGGSGANVLTF
cdr3_nt: TGCAGTGCTACCACAGGGGGCTCTGGGGCCAACGTCCTGACTTTC

d_call: .
j_call: TRBJ2-7
v_call: TRBV9
clone_size: .
cdr3_aa: CASSVGPGFYEQYF
cdr3_nt: TGTGCCAGCAGCGTAGGTCCTGGGTTTTACGAGCAGTACTTC

d_call: .
j_call: TRBJ2-7
v_call: TRBV29-1
clone_size: .
cdr3_aa: CSGVKANEQYF
cdr3_nt: TGCAGCGGTGTAAAGGCCAACGAGCAGTACTTC

d_call: .
j_call: TRBJ2-1
v_call: TRBV20-1
clone_size: .
cdr3_aa: CSAPQPPYNEQFF
cdr3_nt: TGCAGTGCCCCCCAACCCCCCTACAATGAGCAGTTCTTC

d_call: .
j_call: TRBJ2-7
v_call: TRBV7-8
clone_size: few
cdr3_aa: CASSADMGSYEQYF
cdr3_nt: TGTGCCAGCAGCGCGGACATGGGTTCCTACGAGCAGTACTTC

d_call: .
j_call: TRBJ2-5
v_call: TRBV2
clone_size: .
cdr3_aa: CASSNQGYVQETQYF
cdr3_nt: TGTGCCAGCAGCAACCAGGGGTACGTCCAAGAGACCCAGTACTTC

d_call: TRBD2
j_call: TRBJ2-7
v_call: TRBV10-3
clone_size: .
cdr3_aa: CAISDRGGPYEQYF
cdr3_nt: TGTGCCATCAGTGATCGGGGGGGCCCCTACGAGCAGTACTTC

d_call: .
j_call: TRBJ1-5
v_call: TRBV6-6
clone_size: .
cdr3_aa: CASSADPTAPQHF
cdr3_nt: TGTGCCAGCAGTGCCGATCCTACCGCGCCCCAGCATTTT

d_call: .
j_call: TRBJ1-1
v_call: TRBV29-1
clone_size: .
cdr3_aa: CSALDPGQVNTEAFF
cdr3_nt: TGCAGCGCCCTAGACCCAGGGCAGGTCAACACTGAAGCTTTCTTT

d_call: .
j_call: TRBJ2-5
v_call: TRBV11-2
clone_size: .
cdr3_aa: CASSLAYGGWQGKETQYF
cdr3_nt: TGTGCCAGCAGCTTAGCCTACGGTGGTTGGCAGGGAAAAGAGACCCAGTACTTC

d_call: TRBD2
j_call: TRBJ2-7
v_call: TRBV20-1
clone_size: .
cdr3_aa: CSARGAVAGSGYEQYF
cdr3_nt: TGCAGTGCTAGAGGAGCGGTAGCGGGGAGTGGGTACGAGCAGTACTTC

d_call: .
j_call: TRBJ1-1
v_call: TRBV10-3
clone_size: .
cdr3_aa: CATQFNGDNPEAFF
cdr3_nt: TGTGCCACCCAGTTTAACGGGGACAACCCTGAAGCTTTCTTT

d_call: TRBD2
j_call: TRBJ2-5
v_call: TRBV7-7
clone_size: few
cdr3_aa: CASSLTSAGVKNSEQYF
cdr3_nt: TGTGCCAGCAGCTTAACCTCGGCGGGAGTTAAAAATAGTGAGCAGTACTTC

d_call: .
j_call: TRBJ1-2
v_call: TRBV6-1
clone_size: .
cdr3_aa: CASSEVQGYGYTF
cdr3_nt: TGTGCCAGCAGTGAAGTTCAAGGGTATGGCTACACCTTC

d_call: TRBD2
j_call: TRBJ2-5
v_call: TRBV7-2
clone_size: many
cdr3_aa: CASSPGLAGGQETQYF
cdr3_nt: TGTGCCAGCAGCCCTGGACTAGCGGGGGGACAAGAGACCCAGTACTTC

d_call: .
j_call: TRBJ2-3
v_call: TRBV20-1
clone_size: .
cdr3_aa: CSAVLDSTDTQYF
cdr3_nt: TGCAGTGCGGTACTAGACTCCACAGATACGCAGTATTTT

d_call: .
j_call: TRBJ2-3
v_call: TRBV5-1
clone_size: few
cdr3_aa: CASTFRAGTDTQYF
cdr3_nt: TGCGCCAGCACCTTTAGGGCTGGCACAGATACGCAGTATTTT

d_call: .
j_call: TRBJ2-2
v_call: TRBV12-5
clone_size: few
cdr3_aa: CASGSGQINTGELFF
cdr3_nt: TGTGCTAGTGGTTCGGGTCAGATCAACACCGGGGAGCTGTTTTTT

d_call: .
j_call: TRBJ2-5
v_call: TRBV20-1
clone_size: .
cdr3_aa: CSARDLGDPYF
cdr3_nt: TGCAGTGCTAGAGATCTTGGGGACCCGTACTTC

d_call: TRBD1
j_call: TRBJ2-1
v_call: TRBV10-2
clone_size: .
cdr3_aa: CAGQGVANTENEQFF
cdr3_nt: TGCGCCGGTCAGGGGGTGGCAAACACGGAGAATGAGCAGTTCTTC

d_call: .
j_call: TRBJ2-3
v_call: TRBV27
clone_size: .
cdr3_aa: CASSLSGYQGDTQYF
cdr3_nt: TGTGCCAGCAGTTTATCGGGATATCAGGGGGATACGCAGTATTTT

d_call: TRBD2
j_call: TRBJ2-2
v_call: TRBV10-3
clone_size: .
cdr3_aa: CAINAREITDTGELFF
cdr3_nt: TGTGCCATCAATGCGCGGGAGATCACGGACACCGGGGAGCTGTTTTTT

d_call: TRBD1
j_call: TRBJ2-7
v_call: TRBV29-1
clone_size: .
cdr3_aa: CSVGEGQGTVQYF
cdr3_nt: TGCAGCGTTGGGGAAGGACAGGGAACCGTGCAGTACTTC